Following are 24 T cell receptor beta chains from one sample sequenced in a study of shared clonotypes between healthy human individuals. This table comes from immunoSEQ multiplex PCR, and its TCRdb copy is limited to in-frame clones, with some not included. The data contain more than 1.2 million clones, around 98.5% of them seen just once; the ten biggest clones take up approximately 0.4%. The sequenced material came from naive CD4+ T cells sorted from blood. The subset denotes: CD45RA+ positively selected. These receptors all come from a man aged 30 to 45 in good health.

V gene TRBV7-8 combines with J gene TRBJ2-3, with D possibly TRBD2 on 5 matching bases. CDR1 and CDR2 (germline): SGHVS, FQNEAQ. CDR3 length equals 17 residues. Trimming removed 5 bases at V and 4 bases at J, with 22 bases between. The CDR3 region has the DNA TGTGCCAGCAGCCCGCTAGCAGGAGCTGGTTTCCCAGATACGCAGTATTTT. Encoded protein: CASSPLAGAGFPDTQYF.

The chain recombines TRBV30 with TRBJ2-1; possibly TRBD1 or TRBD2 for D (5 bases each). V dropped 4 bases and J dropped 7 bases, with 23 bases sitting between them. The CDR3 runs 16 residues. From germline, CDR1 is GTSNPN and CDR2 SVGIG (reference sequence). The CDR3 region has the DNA TGTGCCTGGAATCGGTGGACGCCGGGACGAGAAAATGAGCAGTTCTTC. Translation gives CAWNRWTPGRENEQFF.

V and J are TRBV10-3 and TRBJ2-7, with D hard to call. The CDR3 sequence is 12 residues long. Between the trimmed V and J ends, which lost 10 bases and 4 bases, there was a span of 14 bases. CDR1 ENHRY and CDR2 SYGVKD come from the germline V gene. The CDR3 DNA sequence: TGTGCCACCCGGTCTGCCCTTTACGAGCAGTACTTC. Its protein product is CATRSALYEQYF.

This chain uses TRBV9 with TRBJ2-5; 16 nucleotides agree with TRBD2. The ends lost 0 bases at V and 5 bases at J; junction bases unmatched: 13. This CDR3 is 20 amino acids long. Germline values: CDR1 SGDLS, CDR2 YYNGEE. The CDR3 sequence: CASSVDTPGLAGGGEETQYF. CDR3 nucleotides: TGTGCCAGCAGCGTAGACACTCCGGGACTAGCGGGAGGGGGTGAGGAGACCCAGTACTTC.

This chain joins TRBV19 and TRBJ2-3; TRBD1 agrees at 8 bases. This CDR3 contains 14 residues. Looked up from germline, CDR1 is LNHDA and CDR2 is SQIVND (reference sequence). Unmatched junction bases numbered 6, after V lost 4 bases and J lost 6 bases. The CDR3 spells CASSTGQVPDTQYF. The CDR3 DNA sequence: TGTGCCAGTAGTACGGGACAGGTGCCCGATACGCAGTATTTT.

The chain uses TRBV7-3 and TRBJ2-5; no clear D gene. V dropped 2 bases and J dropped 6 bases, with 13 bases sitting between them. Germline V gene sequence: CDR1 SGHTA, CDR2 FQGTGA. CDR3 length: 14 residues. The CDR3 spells CASSLEQGMQTQYF. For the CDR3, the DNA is TGTGCCAGCAGCTTAGAGCAAGGGATGCAGACCCAGTACTTC.

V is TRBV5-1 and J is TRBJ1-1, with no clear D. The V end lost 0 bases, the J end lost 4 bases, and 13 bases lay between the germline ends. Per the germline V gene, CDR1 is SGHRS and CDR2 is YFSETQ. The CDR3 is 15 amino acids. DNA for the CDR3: TGCGCCAGCAGCTTGGTGGAGGGAGTGGTCACTGAAGCTTTCTTT. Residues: CASSLVEGVVTEAFF.

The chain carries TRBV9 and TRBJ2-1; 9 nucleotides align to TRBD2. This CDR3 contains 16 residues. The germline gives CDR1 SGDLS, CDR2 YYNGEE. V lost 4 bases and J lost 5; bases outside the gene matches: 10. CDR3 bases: TGTGCCAGCAGCACCCGAATAGCGGGAGTCGACAATGAGCAGTTCTTC. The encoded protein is CASSTRIAGVDNEQFF.

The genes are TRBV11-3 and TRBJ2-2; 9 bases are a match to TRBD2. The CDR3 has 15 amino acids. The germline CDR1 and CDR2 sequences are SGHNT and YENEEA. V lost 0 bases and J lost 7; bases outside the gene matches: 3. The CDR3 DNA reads TGTGCCAGCAGCTTAGAAGCGGGAGGCGGCGGGGAGCTGTTTTTT. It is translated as CASSLEAGGGGELFF.

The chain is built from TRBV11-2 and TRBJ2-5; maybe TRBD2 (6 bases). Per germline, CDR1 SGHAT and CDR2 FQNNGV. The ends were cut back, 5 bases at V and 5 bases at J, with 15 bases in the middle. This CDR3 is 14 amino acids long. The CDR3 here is CASSRSPAGETQYF. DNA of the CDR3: TGTGCCAGCAGCCGCTCCCCGGCGGGGGAGACCCAGTACTTC.

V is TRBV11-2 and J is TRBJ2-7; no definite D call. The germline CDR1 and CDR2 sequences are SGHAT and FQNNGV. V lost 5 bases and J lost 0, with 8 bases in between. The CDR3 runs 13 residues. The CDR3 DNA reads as TGTGCCAGCAGCCCAAGTTCCTCCTACGAGCAGTACTTC. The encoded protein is CASSPSSSYEQYF.

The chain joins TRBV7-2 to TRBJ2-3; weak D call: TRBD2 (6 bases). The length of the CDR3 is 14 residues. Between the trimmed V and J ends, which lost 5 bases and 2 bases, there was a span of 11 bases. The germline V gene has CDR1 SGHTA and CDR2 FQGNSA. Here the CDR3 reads CASSRETLTDTQYF. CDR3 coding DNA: TGTGCCAGCAGCCGGGAGACTCTCACAGATACGCAGTATTTT.

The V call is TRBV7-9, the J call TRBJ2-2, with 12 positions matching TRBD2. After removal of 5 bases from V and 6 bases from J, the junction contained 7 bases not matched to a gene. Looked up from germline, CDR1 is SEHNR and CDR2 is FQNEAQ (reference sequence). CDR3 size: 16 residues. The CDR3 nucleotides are TGTGCCAGCAGCGACCGGACTAGCGGGATCCCCGGGGAGCTGTTTTTT. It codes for CASSDRTSGIPGELFF.

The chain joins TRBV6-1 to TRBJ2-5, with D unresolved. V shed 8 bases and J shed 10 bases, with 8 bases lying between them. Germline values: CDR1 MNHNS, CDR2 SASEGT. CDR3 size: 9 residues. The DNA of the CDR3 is TGTGCCAGCGACTCCAGCCAGTACTTC. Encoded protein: CASDSSQYF.

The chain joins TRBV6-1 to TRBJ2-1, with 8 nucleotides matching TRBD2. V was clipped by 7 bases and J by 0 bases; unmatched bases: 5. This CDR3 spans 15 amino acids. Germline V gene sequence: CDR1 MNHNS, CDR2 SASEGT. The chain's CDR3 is CASTKGLVSYNEQFF. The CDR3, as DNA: TGTGCCAGCACCAAGGGACTAGTCTCCTACAATGAGCAGTTCTTC.

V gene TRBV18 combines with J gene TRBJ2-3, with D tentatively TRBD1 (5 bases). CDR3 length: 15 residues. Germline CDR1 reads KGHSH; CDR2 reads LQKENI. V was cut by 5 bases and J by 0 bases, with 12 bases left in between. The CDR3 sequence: CASSDRQFSTDTQYF. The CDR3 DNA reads TGTGCCAGCTCAGATCGACAGTTTAGCACAGATACGCAGTATTTT.

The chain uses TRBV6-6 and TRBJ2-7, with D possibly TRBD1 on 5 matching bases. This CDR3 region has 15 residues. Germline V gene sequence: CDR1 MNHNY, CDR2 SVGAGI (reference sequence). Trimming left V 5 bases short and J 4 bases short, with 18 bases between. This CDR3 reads CASSNVRGSRYEQYF. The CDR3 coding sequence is TGTGCCAGCAGTAACGTAAGGGGAAGCAGGTACGAGCAGTACTTC.

CDR3 protein: CASSLVASGTGHEQFF. The CDR3 DNA sequence: TGCGCCAGCAGCTTGGTGGCTAGCGGGACGGGCCATGAGCAGTTCTTC. The genes are TRBV5-1 and TRBJ2-1, with 9 bases aligning to TRBD2. The J segment lost 8 bases and the V segment lost 0 bases, leaving 9 bases of the junction unmatched. This CDR3 is built from 16 residues. Per the germline V gene, CDR1 is SGHRS and CDR2 is YFSETQ.

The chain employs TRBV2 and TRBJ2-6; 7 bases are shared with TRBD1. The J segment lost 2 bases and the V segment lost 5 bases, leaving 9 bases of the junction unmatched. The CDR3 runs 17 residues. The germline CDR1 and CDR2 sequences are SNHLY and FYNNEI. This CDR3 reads CASSSWFRGPGANVLTF. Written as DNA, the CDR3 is TGTGCCAGCAGTTCTTGGTTTAGGGGGCCTGGGGCCAACGTCCTGACTTTC.

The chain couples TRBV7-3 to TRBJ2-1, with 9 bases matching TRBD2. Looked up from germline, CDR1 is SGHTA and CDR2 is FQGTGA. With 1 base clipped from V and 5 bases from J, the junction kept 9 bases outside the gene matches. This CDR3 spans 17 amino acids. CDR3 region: CASSLNFLAGGDNEQFF. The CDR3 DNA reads TGTGCCAGCAGCTTAAATTTCCTGGCGGGAGGGGACAATGAGCAGTTCTTC.

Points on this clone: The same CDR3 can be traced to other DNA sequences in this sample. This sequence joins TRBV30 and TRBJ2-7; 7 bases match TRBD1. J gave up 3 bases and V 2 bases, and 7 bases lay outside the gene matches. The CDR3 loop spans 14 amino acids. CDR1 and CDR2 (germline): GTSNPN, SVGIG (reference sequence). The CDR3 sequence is CAWSSRTGYYEQYF. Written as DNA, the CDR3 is TGTGCCTGGAGTTCACGGACAGGCTACTACGAGCAGTACTTC. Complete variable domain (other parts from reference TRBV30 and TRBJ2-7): SQTIHQWPATLVQPVGSPLSLECTVEGTSNPNLYWYRQAAGRGLQLLFYSVGIGQISSEVPQNLSASRPQDRQFILSSKKLLLSDSGFYLCAWSSRTGYYEQYFGPGTRLTVT.

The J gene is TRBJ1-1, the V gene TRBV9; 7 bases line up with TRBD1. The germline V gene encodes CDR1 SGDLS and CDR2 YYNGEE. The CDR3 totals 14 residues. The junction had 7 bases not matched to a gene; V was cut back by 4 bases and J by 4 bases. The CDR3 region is CASSTYDRVTEAFF. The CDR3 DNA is TGTGCCAGCAGCACGTACGACAGGGTCACTGAAGCTTTCTTT.

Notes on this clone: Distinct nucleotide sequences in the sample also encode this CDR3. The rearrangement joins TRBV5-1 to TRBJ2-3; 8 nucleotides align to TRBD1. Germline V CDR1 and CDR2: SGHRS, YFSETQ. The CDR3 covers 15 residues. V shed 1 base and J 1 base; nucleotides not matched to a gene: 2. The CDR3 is CASSLPGGRTDTQYF. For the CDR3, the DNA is TGCGCCAGCAGCTTGCCAGGGGGCCGCACAGATACGCAGTATTTT.

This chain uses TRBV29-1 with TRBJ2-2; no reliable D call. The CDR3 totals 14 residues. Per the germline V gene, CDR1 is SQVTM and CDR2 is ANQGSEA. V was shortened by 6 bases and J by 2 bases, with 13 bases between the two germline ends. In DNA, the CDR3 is TGCAGCGTGGGTCAGTCGGTTAACACCGGGGAGCTGTTTTTT. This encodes CSVGQSVNTGELFF.